The 19 T cell receptor beta chains given below trace back to one sample, sequenced in a study of regulatory T cells in long-lasting Graves disease. The time point: persistent/refractory GD, antithyroid drugs over 5 years with positive TRAb. There was RNA extracted from PBMCs, and the TCR library was made from it. The authors built TCR beta libraries using iRepertoire HTBI primers and Arm-PCR of CDR3 regions. TCRdb analysed the multiplex PCR reads with MiXCR anew, one entry per CDR3 protein. The sample comprises 350,000 to 500,000 distinct CDR3 sequences, around 20% of which are singletons, and around 15% rests with the top ten. Material: peripheral blood mononuclear cells (PBMCs), obtained when the disease was refractory, from a patient treated with antithyroid drugs. The receptors were gathered from a female donor with Graves disease.

This clonotype was picked up many times. This chain joins TRBV27 and TRBJ2-7; D not certain. CDR3 size: 13 residues. Germline V gene lookup returns CDR1 MNHEY and CDR2 SMNVEV (reference sequence). The germline V and J ends were trimmed by 5 bases and 2 bases, with 10 bases remaining between them. CDR3 protein: CASSPTGAYEQYF. For the CDR3, the DNA is TGTGCCAGCAGTCCAACCGGTGCCTACGAGCAGTACTTC.

This clonotype was counted between two and nine times. The V call is TRBV3-1, the J call TRBJ2-5; 10 bases are shared with TRBD2. Germline assignment: CDR1 LGHDT and CDR2 YNNKEL (reference sequence). This CDR3 comprises 15 residues. The trim removed 5 bases at V and 5 bases at J, leaving 8 bases unmatched. The CDR3 DNA is TGTGCCAGCAGCGTTAGCGGGAGGCGCCGGGAGACCCAGTACTTC. Translated: CASSVSGRRRETQYF.

The J gene is TRBJ2-7, the V gene TRBV11-2; 10 bases are shared with TRBD2. Per germline, CDR1 SGHAT and CDR2 FQNNGV. The CDR3 covers 16 residues. The V and J ends lost 0 bases and 1 base, in that order; junction bases with no gene match: 3. The CDR3 here is CASSLEAGGWSYEQYF. CDR3 bases: TGTGCCAGCAGCTTAGAAGCGGGAGGGTGGTCCTACGAGCAGTACTTC.

The chain has TRBV15 and TRBJ2-2; D not resolved. CDR1 is LNHNV, CDR2 YYDKDF, per germline (reference sequence). This CDR3 has 16 residues. Trimming took off 0 bases at V and 4 bases at J, with 12 bases between the two ends. The DNA of the CDR3 is TGTGCCACCAGCAGAGATCGGGCGGTTGGCACCGGGGAGCTGTTTTTT. The encoded protein is CATSRDRAVGTGELFF.

The J gene is TRBJ2-5, the V gene TRBV6-4, with 7 positions matching TRBD2. CDR1 is MRHNA and CDR2 is SNTAGT in the germline V gene. CDR3 size: 13 residues. The ends lost 4 bases at V and 4 bases at J; junction bases unmatched: 3. CDR3 sequence reads: CASSGCGRETQYF. Written as DNA, the CDR3 is TGTGCCAGCAGTGGGTGCGGGAGAGAGACCCAGTACTTC.

This clonotype was found a few times. The chain uses TRBV19 and TRBJ1-1; possibly TRBD1 for D (5 bases). Germline values: CDR1 LNHDA, CDR2 SQIVND (reference sequence). V dropped 2 bases and J dropped 1 base, with 20 bases sitting between them. The CDR3 loop spans 18 amino acids. In DNA, the CDR3 is TGTGCCAGTAGTATACTCTTGGATTTTGACAGAGGGAACACTGAAGCTTTCTTT. Protein: CASSILLDFDRGNTEAFF.

The V gene is TRBV2, the J gene TRBJ2-5; D may be TRBD1 or TRBD2 (5 bases each). The CDR3 totals 15 residues. Per the germline V gene, CDR1 is SNHLY and CDR2 is FYNNEI. Trimming cost V 2 bases and J 5 bases, with 15 bases left between them. The CDR3, as DNA: TGTGCCAGCAGTGAACTTCGGGGCCGGACGGAGACCCAGTACTTC. The encoded protein is CASSELRGRTETQYF. The complete variable domain, with remaining parts taken from reference TRBV2 and TRBJ2-5, reads EPEVTQTPSHQVTQMGQEVILRCVPISNHLYFYWYRQILGQKVEFLVSFYNNEISEKSEIFDDQFSVERPDGSNFTLKIRSTKLEDSAMYFCASSELRGRTETQYFGPGTRLLVL.

The chain recombines TRBV5-1 with TRBJ2-3; 9 bases agree with TRBD2. Germline lookup yields CDR1 SGHRS and CDR2 YFSETQ. Losses at the gene ends were 0 bases for V and 0 bases for J; bases not matched to a gene: 2. The CDR3 is 16 residues long. The CDR3 reads CASSLGTSVSTDTQYF. The CDR3 DNA is TGCGCCAGCAGCTTGGGGACTAGCGTTAGCACAGATACGCAGTATTTT.

This clonotype was picked up many times. This chain uses TRBV11-2 with TRBJ2-2, with D possibly matching TRBD2 (5 bases). CDR1 and CDR2 from the germline V gene are SGHAT and FQNNGV. CDR3 size: 14 residues. Trimming took 1 base from V and 5 from J, leaving 8 bases between them. CDR3 nucleotides: TGTGCCAGCAGCTTAGGAGGGCCGACCGGGGAGCTGTTTTTT. The encoded protein is CASSLGGPTGELFF.

This clonotype was detected ten times or more. The chain is built from TRBV10-3 and TRBJ1-6; unclear D gene. Germline CDR1 ENHRY, CDR2 SYGVKD. Trimming took off 8 bases at V and 0 bases at J, with 14 bases between the two ends. The CDR3 loop spans 16 amino acids. CDR3 loop: CAIRGSTGSYNSPLHF. The CDR3 nucleotides read TGTGCCATCCGCGGATCAACCGGCTCCTATAATTCACCCCTCCACTTT.

The rearrangement joins TRBV4-1 to TRBJ2-5, with 12 nucleotides matching TRBD2. Germline V CDR1 and CDR2: MGHRA, YSYEKL. The CDR3 is made up of 20 amino acids. V shed 1 base, J shed 6 bases, and the junction held 18 bases outside the gene matches. For the CDR3, the DNA is TGCGCCAGCAGCCAAGGGTTAAGCCTAGCGGGAGGGCCCGGGGGACAGACCCAGTACTTC. Translated: CASSQGLSLAGGPGGQTQYF.

In its sample, this clonotype was seen many times. The J gene is TRBJ2-5, the V gene TRBV20-1; weak D call: TRBD1 (5 bases). The CDR3 extends over 12 amino acids. Germline CDR1 reads DFQATT; CDR2 reads SNEGSKA (reference sequence). Trimming pared 3 bases from V and 3 bases from J, leaving 8 bases between. CDR3 nucleotide sequence: TGCAGTGCTAGTGGGGCGGAAGAGACCCAGTACTTC. This encodes CSASGAEETQYF.

This clonotype showed up just a few times. The J gene is TRBJ2-7, the V gene TRBV5-1; TRBD2 aligns across 10 bases. Germline V gives CDR1 SGHRS, CDR2 YFSETQ. The CDR3 is 15 amino acids. V shed 1 base and J 0 bases; nucleotides not matched to a gene: 1. The CDR3 DNA is TGCGCCAGCAGCTTGACTAGCGGGGACTCCTACGAGCAGTACTTC. Amino acids: CASSLTSGDSYEQYF.

This clonotype appeared a few times. The V and J genes are TRBV20-1 and TRBJ1-5; 9 bases are shared with TRBD1. The CDR3 is 18 residues long. Germline-derived CDR1 and CDR2 are DFQATT and SNEGSKA (reference sequence). V trimming: 3 bases; J trimming: 2 bases; junction bases outside the gene matches: 14. The CDR3 sequence: CSARGPTTGGRGNQPQHF. In DNA form, the CDR3 reads TGCAGTGCTAGGGGGCCAACGACAGGGGGAAGGGGCAATCAGCCCCAGCATTTT.

V is TRBV11-2 and J is TRBJ1-1, with TRBD1 matching 8 bases. V shed 5 bases and J 1 base; nucleotides not matched to a gene: 6. Germline CDR1 SGHAT, CDR2 FQNNGV. The CDR3 has 15 residues. CDR3 bases: TGTGCCAGCAGCCCGGACAGGGTACCGAACACTGAAGCTTTCTTT. Protein product: CASSPDRVPNTEAFF.

Concerning this clonotype: A much larger clone differs from this one at a single base, so this may be a read error. V is TRBV28 and J is TRBJ1-1, with 9 bases identical to TRBD1. The germline gives CDR1 MDHEN, CDR2 SYDVKM. This CDR3 is 15 amino acids long. CDR3 DNA: TGTGCCAGCAGTCTGGACAGGGGAATGGTAACTGAAGCTCTCTTT. Its translation is CASSLDRGMVTEALF.

V and J are TRBV6-1 and TRBJ2-5; TRBD2 aligns across 8 bases. The DNA end lines up better with TRBJ2-1; the J call may be wrong. CDR3 length equals 16 residues. The germline gives CDR1 MNHNS, CDR2 SASEGT. This CDR3 reads CASSDPWREAFDEQFF. CDR3 coding DNA: TGTGCCAGCAGTGATCCTTGGCGGGAGGCTTTCGATGAGCAGTTCTTC.

The chain is built from TRBV27 and TRBJ2-7; weak D call: TRBD2 (5 bases). Between the trimmed V and J ends, which lost 4 bases and 5 bases, there was a span of 18 bases. Germline lookup yields CDR1 MNHEY and CDR2 SMNVEV (reference sequence). The CDR3 extends over 15 amino acids. The CDR3 bases are TGTGCCAGCAGTTCTAGCCCCGGGCTGTTGGACGAGCAGTACTTC. Protein: CASSSSPGLLDEQYF.

With regard to this clonotype: Possible read error: a much larger clone is one base away. The chain recombines TRBV5-5 with TRBJ1-5, with TRBD1 matching 7 bases. V dropped 7 bases and J dropped 1; count of bases not matched to a gene: 11. This CDR3 comprises 16 residues. CDR1 is SGHKS, CDR2 YYEKEE, per germline (reference sequence). The CDR3 DNA follows: TGTGCCAGCTGCAGAATAGACAGGGCGAGCAATCAGCCCCAGCATTTT. Residues: CASCRIDRASNQPQHF.